The present TCR beta chain was sequenced within a study of blood T cell repertoires in COVID-19 (dated by TCRdb to 2020 to 2022). With regard to the full study: The collaborator samples originated in the United States, Italy and Spain and spanned the acute and convalescent phases of COVID-19. The sample metadata nearly always contained a de-identified subject ID, COVID-19 status, age in years and sex. A freely available public database, intended as a resource for researchers studying the immune response to SARS-CoV-2, is where the repertoires were released. Deeply sampled blood TCRbeta repertoires from subjects exposed to, actively infected with, or recovered from COVID-19 were included in the dataset. The prospective study material was composed of cDNA or gDNA derived from T cells, B-cell-depleted T cells, or PBMCs. Where available, HLA class I and class II types were obtained from metadata supplied by the sample provider rather than from assay-based typing. Samples were obtained from the ongoing ImmuneRACE study (first 160 participants) and from 1,254 subjects provided by 6 global collaborators. On the study overall, not on this receptor specifically: How much clinical and demographic metadata was included differed by source and by participant, and the metadata was provided uncurated.

This clone was counted between two and nine times. No cognate antigen has been identified for it. The input lacks base qualities; no much larger clone sits a single base away. Sequences MDHEN (CDR1) and SYDVKM (CDR2) are obtained from the germline V gene. From cysteine to phenylalanine, the CDR3 is 13 amino acids long. Only CDR3 DNA is held: 39 bases, read in frame from base 1. After removal of 10 bases from V and 0 bases from J, the junction retains 5 bases not matched to a gene. Collaborating institutions collected whole blood in K2EDTA tubes following their own protocols. Collaborator samples were shipped for TCRbeta analysis as frozen whole blood, isolated PBMCs, or DNA extracted from either sample type. TCRbeta CDR3 regions were amplified from genomic DNA by means of the immunoSEQ Assay, a bias-controlled multiplex PCR. The published analysis was carried out like this. Within the assay, amplification of reference gene primers was used to estimate how many nucleated cells each sample contained. To quantify the absolute abundance of each unique TCRbeta CDR3 rearrangement, sequence reads were collapsed and filtered. For each sample, productive Simpson clonality was calculated as the square root of Simpson's diversity index over productive rearrangements. TCRdb mirrors the immuneACCESS table, restricted to in-frame sequences. Some clones are absent from its copies; in checked studies, under half trace to an unresolved V gene, and the reason for the others is unknown. That table supplies the V and J calls and clone size; D and trimming were determined from the DNA. For this sample there are about 140,000 clones; approximately 82% appear just once. The ten largest clones take up about 1.6% of the sample.

The sample comprised peripheral blood. The TCR sequence derives from a human donor in a cohort sampled during active COVID-19. The receptor chain draws on TRBV28 and TRBJ2-7, with 8 central nucleotides matching TRBD1. The DNA reads TGTGCCACCAGACAGGGGAGCTCCTACGAGCAGTACTTC. Translated, it gives CATRQGSSYEQYF. The CDR3 plus the reference TRBV28 and TRBJ2-7 genes for the other parts give the full variable domain: DVKVTQSSRYLVKRTGEKVFLECVQDMDHENMFWYRQDPGLGLRLIYFSYDVKMKEKGDIPEGYSVSREKKERFSLILESASTNQTSMYLCATRQGSSYEQYFGPGTRLTVT.